This section outlines one TCR beta chain sequence together with its context. What it recognizes is unknown. This entry comes from a study of Graves' ophthalmopathy and Graves' hyperthyroidism. Researchers took RNA transcripts and amplified TCR beta CDR3 regions from them. The first round was an RT-PCR with HTBI primers, and the second round was a multiplex PCR. TCRdb passed the multiplex PCR reads through MiXCR, listing each CDR3 protein once. The sample lists roughly 160,000 distinct CDR3 sequences, roughly 37% occurring once. Broader study findings: The model's prediction of ophthalmopathy progression had around 70% sensitivity and approximately 77% specificity.

The clonotype was recovered from a woman in her thirties or forties with Graves' ophthalmopathy. The source material was peripheral blood.

The CDR3 sequence is CASSLNSWDTEAFF. The CDR3 coding sequence is TGTGCCAGCAGTTTAAACAGTTGGGACACTGAAGCTTTCTTT. The chain joins TRBV27 to TRBJ1-1; D not certain. Trimming pared 2 bases from V and 3 bases from J, leaving 10 bases between. The CDR3 length is 14 residues. Germline V gives CDR1 MNHEY, CDR2 SMNVEV (reference sequence).